This entry lists 18 T cell receptor beta chains sequenced from one sample in a study of cytomegalovirus exposure and HLA in healthy donors. 60 Vbeta and 13 Jbeta primers were used in PCR. Here immunoSEQ multiplex PCR was the method, and the copy in TCRdb shows in-frame clones only, minus some. In the table there are roughly 150,000 clones, over 70% of which are singletons. What was sequenced was PBMCs. The receptor source for this set is a man in his thirties or forties in good health and CMV-seropositive.

In nucleotides, the CDR3 is TGTGCCAGTAGTATCGGGGTCGATTCCGGAAAACTGTTTTTT. Protein product: CASSIGVDSGKLFF. This chain links TRBV19 with TRBJ1-4; D not resolved. CDR1 is LNHDA, CDR2 SQIVND, per germline (reference sequence). V shed 3 bases and J shed 10 bases, with 15 bases lying between them. This CDR3 has 14 residues.

This clone was detected only once. The chain uses TRBV7-2 and TRBJ2-3, with 9 nucleotides matching TRBD2. The CDR3 covers 16 residues. V lost 2 bases, J lost 8 bases, and 11 bases stayed unmatched. Germline values: CDR1 SGHTA, CDR2 FQGNSA. The CDR3 sequence: CASSLMSAGGPGTQYF. The CDR3 DNA follows: TGTGCCAGCAGCTTAATGTCGGCGGGAGGGCCAGGTACGCAGTATTTT.

The chain combines TRBV5-1 with TRBJ2-7; a possible D gene is TRBD1 (6 bases). Trimming left V 4 bases short and J 4 bases short, with 18 bases between. Per germline, CDR1 SGHRS and CDR2 YFSETQ. The CDR3 covers 15 residues. CDR3 in amino acids: CASSLTLQGTYEQYF. CDR3 sequence (DNA): TGCGCCAGCAGCCTAACTCTGCAGGGGACGTACGAGCAGTACTTC.

This CDR3 reads CASSYSHGDTDTQYF. CDR3 in DNA: TGTGCCAGCAGTTACTCGCACGGTGACACAGATACGCAGTATTTT. V and J are TRBV6-5 and TRBJ2-3; D is unclear. The CDR3 has 15 amino acids. Germline V gene data show CDR1 as MNHEY and CDR2 as SVGAGI. V dropped 0 bases and J dropped 2 bases, with 9 bases sitting between them.

This clone showed up just once. The chain employs TRBV28 and TRBJ1-1, with unresolved D. V gave up 1 base and J gave up 4 bases, with 7 bases separating them. Looked up from germline, CDR1 is MDHEN and CDR2 is SYDVKM. The CDR3 is 13 residues long. CDR3 loop: CASSLSRVTEAFF. CDR3 nucleotide sequence: TGTGCCAGCAGTTTATCGAGGGTCACTGAAGCTTTCTTT.

The genes are TRBV5-1 and TRBJ1-2; 10 bases are shared with TRBD1. This CDR3 is 14 amino acids long. The V segment lost 4 bases and the J segment 6 bases; nucleotides outside the gene matches: 6. Germline loops: CDR1 SGHRS, CDR2 YFSETQ. The CDR3 sequence is CASSADRGLDGYTF. CDR3 bases: TGCGCCAGCAGCGCCGACAGGGGGCTCGATGGCTACACCTTC.

This clone was detected once. The chain links TRBV13 to TRBJ1-3; unclear D gene. Trimming removed 4 bases at V and 2 bases at J, with 6 bases between. This CDR3 contains 13 residues. From germline, CDR1 is PRHDT and CDR2 FYEKMQ (reference sequence). In nucleotides, the CDR3 is TGTGCCAGCAGCTGGGCCACTGGAAACACCATATATTTT. Translating gives CASSWATGNTIYF.

This clone was seen a few times. V usage is TRBV28 and J usage is TRBJ2-6; 7 bases agree with TRBD1. CDR1 is MDHEN and CDR2 is SYDVKM in the germline V gene. This CDR3 comprises 16 residues. V was clipped by 10 bases and J by 0 bases; unmatched bases: 9. In DNA form, the CDR3 reads TGTGCCACGTTCCGGGACAGCTACTCTGGGGCCAACGTCCTGACTTTC. Residues: CATFRDSYSGANVLTF.

To note about this clone: One end of the junction does not line up with germline, which may come from a read error. The chain is built from TRBV11-2 and TRBJ1-6; tentative D call: TRBD1 (6 bases). There are 15 residues in the CDR3. The germline V gene encodes CDR1 SGHAT and CDR2 FQNNGV. The CDR3 region is CASSIDRTYNSPLHF. The CDR3 nucleotides are TGTGCCAGCAGCATAGACAGGACATATAATTCACCCCTCCACTTT.

The chain couples TRBV5-1 to TRBJ1-6; 8 bases align to TRBD1. V lost 4 bases to trimming and J lost 9 bases; unmatched junction nucleotides: 9. Germline assignment: CDR1 SGHRS and CDR2 YFSETQ. The CDR3 totals 15 residues. The CDR3 DNA reads TGCGCCAGCAGCCCCAAACAGGGGGACGGTTCACCCCTCCACTTT. As protein: CASSPKQGDGSPLHF.

This chain uses TRBV7-2 with TRBJ2-7; D is perhaps TRBD1 (6 bases). Trimming left V 5 bases short and J 2 bases short, with 10 bases between. Germline V gives CDR1 SGHTA, CDR2 FQGNSA. The CDR3 sequence is 13 residues long. The CDR3 DNA follows: TGTGCCAGCAGCCCCAGGACAGCCTACGAGCAGTACTTC. Its translation is CASSPRTAYEQYF.

The chain is built from TRBV6-6 and TRBJ2-1, with 12 nucleotides matching TRBD2. The CDR3 loop spans 15 amino acids. The ends lost 6 bases at V and 8 bases at J; junction bases unmatched: 8. Germline assignment: CDR1 MNHNY and CDR2 SVGAGI (reference sequence). CDR3 sequence (DNA): TGTGCCAGCAGGCCGACTAGCGGGAGTATCTATGAGCAGTTCTTC. Translating gives CASRPTSGSIYEQFF.

This clone was counted between two and nine times. V and J are TRBV21-1 and TRBJ1-1; TRBD1, the D gene given by the table, was not confirmed from the DNA. TRBV21-1 is a known pseudogene. This CDR3 is 16 amino acids long. The CDR3 sequence: CASSKFLGAGDTEAFF. CDR3 nucleotide sequence: TGTGCCAGCAGCAAATTTCTGGGGGCAGGGGACACTGAAGCTTTCTTT.

This clone showed up just a few times. This rearrangement joins TRBV7-9 to TRBJ2-3; weak D call: TRBD1 (5 bases). Germline V gene data show CDR1 as SEHNR and CDR2 as FQNEAQ (reference sequence). V lost 5 bases, J lost 6 bases, and 12 bases lay in between. This CDR3 is 13 amino acids long. In DNA form, the CDR3 reads TGTGCCAGCAGCGGGCTTAAGGGGGATACGCAGTATTTT. Amino acids: CASSGLKGDTQYF.

This clone has a handful of counts. The chain recombines TRBV30 with TRBJ2-7, with a weak D call TRBD2 (6 bases). The CDR3 sequence is 14 residues long. Germline loops: CDR1 GTSNPN, CDR2 SVGIG (reference sequence). Trimming removed 3 bases at V and 3 bases at J, with 15 bases between. The CDR3 loop is CAWRSGGAFYEQYF. CDR3 in DNA: TGTGCCTGGAGGTCCGGCGGGGCCTTCTACGAGCAGTACTTC.

This chain uses TRBV30 with TRBJ1-1; D is possibly TRBD1 (6 bases). Looked up from germline, CDR1 is GTSNPN and CDR2 is SVGIG (reference sequence). There are 17 residues in the CDR3. Trimming took off 4 bases at V and 4 bases at J, with 25 bases between the two ends. CDR3 region: CAWTFKLSTGVATEAFF. The DNA of the CDR3 is TGTGCCTGGACATTCAAATTATCGACAGGAGTAGCCACTGAAGCTTTCTTT. Full variable domain (outside the CDR3, taken from reference TRBV30 and TRBJ1-1): SQTIHQWPATLVQPVGSPLSLECTVEGTSNPNLYWYRQAAGRGLQLLFYSVGIGQISSEVPQNLSASRPQDRQFILSSKKLLLSDSGFYLCAWTFKLSTGVATEAFFGQGTRLTVV.

The genes are TRBV6-6 and TRBJ1-1; 10 bases are a match to TRBD1. Germline loops: CDR1 MNHNY, CDR2 SVGAGI (reference sequence). V shed 6 bases and J 2 bases; nucleotides not matched to a gene: 3. The CDR3 consists of 14 residues. The CDR3 coding sequence is TGTGCCAGCAGCGCGACAGGGGGCAACACTGAAGCTTTCTTT. This codes for CASSATGGNTEAFF.

The chain has TRBV5-5 and TRBJ1-1; TRBD1 matches 8 bases. V was pared by 1 base and J by 7 bases, with 6 bases of the junction left unmatched. The germline CDR1 and CDR2 sequences are SGHKS and YYEKEE (reference sequence). CDR3 length equals 14 residues. CDR3 sequence: CASSLQGATHEAFF. DNA of the CDR3: TGTGCCAGCAGCTTGCAGGGGGCGACCCATGAAGCTTTCTTT.